These 21 T cell receptor beta chains were all obtained from the same sample, sequenced in a study of CD8+ T cells in alopecia areata. The treatment: oral pan-JAK inhibitor, 5-10 mg twice daily. Extracted RNA was reverse transcribed, and the resulting cDNA served as sequencing template. Profiled with immunoSEQ multiplex PCR; TCRdb holds only in-frame clones, not every one. This sample carries 150,000 to 250,000 clones, approximately 60% of them seen once, and the ten largest clones take around 3.2%. Sequenced material: CD4+ T cells sorted from blood, taken at week 4, from a patient treated with tofacitinib. Every receptor here comes from a human donor with alopecia areata.

This chain connects TRBV15 to TRBJ1-5; D unresolved. Germline V gene lookup returns CDR1 LNHNV and CDR2 YYDKDF (reference sequence). V was clipped by 8 bases and J by 0 bases, with 11 bases between them. This CDR3 has 14 residues. CDR3 region: CATGRRVSNQPQHF. The CDR3 DNA reads as TGTGCCACCGGACGTCGGGTTAGCAATCAGCCCCAGCATTTT.

CDR3 in amino acids: CASTGTSGDNEQFF. CDR3 DNA: TGTGCCAGCACCGGGACTAGCGGAGACAATGAGCAGTTCTTC. The J gene is TRBJ2-1, the V gene TRBV25-1, with 11 nucleotides matching TRBD2. Germline lookup yields CDR1 MGHDK and CDR2 SYGVNS. The J segment lost 5 bases and the V segment lost 7 bases, leaving 4 bases of the junction unmatched. CDR3 size: 14 residues.

This chain links TRBV25-1 with TRBJ2-5, with D perhaps matching TRBD2 (5 bases). Trimming took 1 base from V and 5 from J, leaving 5 bases between them. Per the germline V gene, CDR1 is MGHDK and CDR2 is SYGVNS. The CDR3 consists of 12 residues. The CDR3 nucleotides are TGTGCCAGCAGTGAATGGGAGGAGACCCAGTACTTC. It is translated as CASSEWEETQYF.

At least ten counts were recorded for this clone. The chain carries TRBV27 and TRBJ1-6; no definite D call. The CDR3 loop spans 11 amino acids. Germline V CDR1 and CDR2: MNHEY, SMNVEV (reference sequence). Trimming took 6 bases from V and 7 from J, leaving 4 bases between them. The CDR3 region is CASSLNSPLHF. The CDR3 coding sequence is TGTGCCAGCAGCCTCAATTCACCCCTCCACTTT.

The chain has TRBV4-1 and TRBJ2-7, with D hard to call. Per the germline V gene, CDR1 is MGHRA and CDR2 is YSYEKL. Trimming took off 0 bases at V and 5 bases at J, with 8 bases between the two ends. The CDR3 consists of 13 residues. The CDR3 nucleotides are TGCGCCAGCAGCCAAGACCCGTCGCACGAGCAGTACTTC. This sequence encodes CASSQDPSHEQYF.

This clone was seen repeatedly, ten times or more. V gene TRBV4-1 combines with J gene TRBJ1-3; no reliable D call. In germline, CDR1 is MGHRA, CDR2 YSYEKL. V dropped 0 bases and J dropped 0 bases, with 9 bases sitting between them. The CDR3 has 16 amino acids. DNA of the CDR3: TGCGCCAGCAGCCAAGAGTTTACCTACTCTGGAAACACCATATATTTT. Translating it yields CASSQEFTYSGNTIYF.

The chain uses TRBV6-1 and TRBJ1-6; 8 bases match TRBD1. Per the germline V gene, CDR1 is MNHNS and CDR2 is SASEGT. With V trimmed by 3 bases and J by 8 bases, 3 bases remained unmatched. The CDR3 sequence is 14 residues long. CDR3 coding DNA: TGTGCCAGCAGTGACAGGGGGCGGGATTCACCCCTCCACTTT. Translation: CASSDRGRDSPLHF.

This chain joins TRBV5-4 and TRBJ2-1; 7 bases fit TRBD1. Germline V lookup: CDR1 SGHNT, CDR2 YYREEE (reference sequence). The CDR3 contains 14 residues. V shed 4 bases and J 4 bases; nucleotides not matched to a gene: 5. The CDR3 sequence: CASSQGQPYNEQFF. Here the CDR3 DNA reads TGTGCCAGCAGCCAGGGACAGCCTTACAATGAGCAGTTCTTC. The variable domain in full, with the rest retrieved from reference TRBV5-4 and TRBJ2-1, is ETGVTQSPTHLIKTRGQQVTLRCSSQSGHNTVSWYQQALGQGPQFIFQYYREEENGRGNFPPRFSGLQFPNYSSELNVNALELDDSALYLCASSQGQPYNEQFFGPGTRLTVL.

The chain combines TRBV7-6 with TRBJ2-7; 9 nucleotides line up with TRBD2. Germline CDR1 and CDR2: SGHVS and FNYEAQ. This CDR3 spans 13 amino acids. The junction had 4 bases not matched to a gene; V was cut back by 5 bases and J by 5 bases. The CDR3 DNA reads as TGTGCCAGCAGCAGGACTAGCGTGGACGAGCAGTACTTC. It is translated as CASSRTSVDEQYF.

CDR3 in DNA: TGCGCCAGCAGCTTGGCCGCAGGGGCTAATTCACCCCTCCACTTT. It yields the protein CASSLAAGANSPLHF. J is TRBJ1-6 and V is TRBV5-1, with a tentative D call TRBD1 (6 bases). Trimming left V 0 bases short and J 6 bases short, with 10 bases between. The germline V gene has CDR1 SGHRS and CDR2 YFSETQ. The CDR3 is 15 residues long.

This clone occurred a few times. V gene TRBV11-2 combines with J gene TRBJ1-3; tentative D call: TRBD2 (6 bases). The DNA end lines up better with TRBJ2-2; the J call may be wrong. The length of the CDR3 is 16 residues. The germline V gene has CDR1 SGHAT and CDR2 FQNNGV. The CDR3 is CASSLTIGSGTGELFF. The CDR3 nucleotides read TGTGCCAGCAGCTTAACGATTGGAAGCGGGACCGGGGAGCTGTTTTTT.

A few counts support this clone. V usage is TRBV29-1 and J usage is TRBJ1-1; 10 bases fit TRBD1. The germline V gene encodes CDR1 SQVTM and CDR2 ANQGSEA. With V trimmed by 7 bases and J by 6 bases, 5 bases remained unmatched. The CDR3 runs 12 residues. In DNA, the CDR3 is TGCAGCGGGGACAGGGGAGCGGCTGAAGCTTTCTTT. Its translation: CSGDRGAAEAFF.

This chain links TRBV14 with TRBJ1-2; D gene uncertain. The V end lost 1 base, the J end lost 4 bases, and 7 bases lay between the germline ends. The germline gives CDR1 SGHDN, CDR2 FVKESK. CDR3 size: 13 residues. The CDR3 bases are TGTGCCAGCAGCCAAGTAGGGAGCTATGGCTACACCTTC. Translated, it gives CASSQVGSYGYTF.

This rearrangement joins TRBV5-1 to TRBJ2-5; tentative D call: TRBD2 (6 bases). In germline, CDR1 is SGHRS, CDR2 YFSETQ. V lost 3 bases and J 5 bases, leaving 14 bases between the germline ends. The CDR3 runs to 14 residues. The CDR3 sequence: CASSSSGGRETQYF. CDR3 nucleotides: TGCGCCAGCAGCTCCTCCGGGGGTAGGGAGACCCAGTACTTC.

The chain links TRBV25-1 to TRBJ1-4; no definite D call. The CDR3 loop spans 14 amino acids. The germline V gene has CDR1 MGHDK and CDR2 SYGVNS. Trimming stripped 1 base from V and 6 bases from J, with 9 bases between. CDR3 sequence reads: CASSESVVDEKLFF. The DNA for the CDR3 is TGTGCCAGCAGTGAATCGGTCGTCGATGAAAAACTGTTTTTT.

The chain uses TRBV29-1 and TRBJ2-7; 7 nucleotides line up with TRBD1. J gave up 2 bases and V 6 bases, and 13 bases lay outside the gene matches. CDR1 and CDR2 (germline): SQVTM, ANQGSEA. The CDR3 consists of 15 residues. In DNA form, the CDR3 reads TGCAGCGTGGTCACCGGACAGGCCGCAACCTACGAGCAGTACTTC. The encoded protein is CSVVTGQAATYEQYF.

The chain recombines TRBV29-1 with TRBJ1-4, with TRBD1 identical over 9 bases. Germline V gene lookup returns CDR1 SQVTM and CDR2 ANQGSEA. This CDR3 has 14 amino acids. J was trimmed by 8 bases and V by 6 bases; bases with no gene match: 10. The CDR3 protein is CSVPSDRGVEKLFF. CDR3 in DNA: TGCAGCGTGCCATCGGACAGGGGAGTGGAAAAACTGTTTTTT. Based on the CDR3 plus reference TRBV29-1 and TRBJ1-4, the full variable domain is SAVISQKPSRDICQRGTSLTIQCQVDSQVTMMFWYRQQPGQSLTLIATANQGSEATYESGFVIDKFPISRPNLTFSTLTVSNMSPEDSSIYLCSVPSDRGVEKLFFGSGTQLSVL.

The chain recombines TRBV4-1 with TRBJ2-3, with D perhaps being TRBD1 or TRBD2 (6 bases each). CDR3 length: 17 amino acids. CDR1 and CDR2 from the germline V gene are MGHRA and YSYEKL. V was trimmed by 5 bases and J by 1 base, leaving 19 bases between them. CDR3 bases: TGCGCCAGCAGCGGAGACTGGAGGGGGGTAGGCACAGATACGCAGTATTTT. Amino acid sequence: CASSGDWRGVGTDTQYF.

As to this clone: The same CDR3 can be traced to other DNA sequences in this sample. This chain joins TRBV6-5 and TRBJ1-1; the D is unclear. Germline V gene lookup returns CDR1 MNHEY and CDR2 SVGAGI. Trimming removed 2 bases from V and 1 base from J, with 2 bases in between. This CDR3 has 12 amino acids. CDR3 coding DNA: TGTGCCAGCAGTTACAGGAACACTGAAGCTTTCTTT. Amino acid sequence: CASSYRNTEAFF.

This chain's CDR3 is CASSQVGVSTEAFF. Here the CDR3 DNA reads TGCGCCAGCAGCCAAGTAGGGGTGAGCACTGAAGCTTTCTTT. This chain uses TRBV4-1 with TRBJ1-1; D might be TRBD1 (5 bases). The germline gives CDR1 MGHRA, CDR2 YSYEKL. The length of the CDR3 is 14 residues. V was cut by 1 base and J by 4 bases, with 10 bases left in between.

V usage is TRBV5-6 and J usage is TRBJ2-1; no definite D call. CDR3 size: 11 residues. Trimming pared 4 bases from V and 4 bases from J, leaving 3 bases between. Germline V gene lookup returns CDR1 SGHDT and CDR2 YYEEEE. The CDR3 nucleotides are TGTGCCAGCAGCGCGTACAATGAGCAGTTCTTC. This sequence encodes CASSAYNEQFF.